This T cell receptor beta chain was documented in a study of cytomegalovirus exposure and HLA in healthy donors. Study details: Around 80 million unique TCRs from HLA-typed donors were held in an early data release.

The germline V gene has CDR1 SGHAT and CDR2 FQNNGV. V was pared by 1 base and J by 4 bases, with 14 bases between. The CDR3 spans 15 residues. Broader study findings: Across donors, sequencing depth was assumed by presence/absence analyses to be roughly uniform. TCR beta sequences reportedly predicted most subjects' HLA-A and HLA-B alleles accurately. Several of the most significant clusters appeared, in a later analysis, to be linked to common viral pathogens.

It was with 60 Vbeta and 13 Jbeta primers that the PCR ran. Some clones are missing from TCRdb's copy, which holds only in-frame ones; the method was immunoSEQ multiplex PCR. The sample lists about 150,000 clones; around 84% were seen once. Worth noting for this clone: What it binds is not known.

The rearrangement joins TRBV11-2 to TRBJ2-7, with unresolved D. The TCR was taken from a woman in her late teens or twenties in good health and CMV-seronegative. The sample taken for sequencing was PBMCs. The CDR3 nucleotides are TGTGCCAGCAGCTTAGGAGGCGGCTCAGTTTACGAGCAGTACTTC. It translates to CASSLGGGSVYEQYF.